Listed below are T cell receptor beta chains from one sample, sequenced in a study of blood T cell repertoires in COVID-19. Measured with immunoSEQ multiplex PCR; TCRdb has only the in-frame clones, and not every one. The top ten clones hold about 7% of a sample with about 91,000 clones, almost 85% of them seen once. Sequencing was carried out using peripheral blood. These receptors all come from a man over 45 with active or convalescent COVID-19. Each CDR3 is given with its conserved first and last residue.

v_gene,j_gene,CDR3aa
TRBV4-3,TRBJ2-1,CASSHRDRGDNEQFF
TRBV30,TRBJ1-1,CAWRQRTEAFF
TRBV11-2,TRBJ1-4,CASSLTPGDSSNEKLFF
TRBV2,TRBJ2-2,CASSEGTMRELFF
TRBV5-1,TRBJ1-1,CASSLDREPLVTEAFF
TRBV6-5,TRBJ1-4,CASCLSTGENEKLFF
TRBV7-8,TRBJ2-3,CASSSRTVTDTQYF
TRBV9,TRBJ1-1,CASSAPTGGATEAFF
TRBV5-1,TRBJ2-1,CASSLLRQDGDNEQFF
TRBV10-2,TRBJ1-1,CASGAGGRGTEAFF
TRBV11-2,TRBJ1-5,CASSLDPGPNQPQHF
TRBV5-5,TRBJ1-1,CASSWTANTEAFF
TRBV3-1/TRBV3-2,TRBJ1-5,CASSQGYNQPQHF
TRBV15,TRBJ2-5,CATSRDRGEETQYF
TRBV18,TRBJ1-1,CASSPPARGGTEAFF
TRBV5-4,TRBJ2-7,CASGLAGGNEQYF
TRBV29-1,TRBJ2-3,CSVEDWDRGLTDTQYF
TRBV5-1,TRBJ2-5,CASSVWGHTQETQYF
TRBV7-9,TRBJ1-1,CASSLVGADTEAFF
TRBV28,TRBJ1-2,CASSFGQAQWYGYTF
TRBV19,TRBJ1-1,CASSIGVRVSGTEAFF
TRBV15,TRBJ2-1,CATSKLESSYNEQFF
TRBV10-3,TRBJ2-3,CATTGNFTDTQYF
TRBV7-2,TRBJ1-5,CASSFGTGNQPQHF
TRBV7-8,TRBJ1-4,CASSFKTGQNEKLFF
TRBV7-2,TRBJ1-6,CASSLFASYNSPLHF
TRBV6-5,TRBJ1-2,CASRGQDYGYTF
TRBV28,TRBJ2-1,CASRKDRGRDNEQFF
TRBV18,TRBJ2-4,CASSPGTGGAVDIQYF
TRBV5-8,TRBJ2-3,CASSLETGETDTQYF
TRBV19,TRBJ2-3,CASGQGGTDTQYF
TRBV6-5,TRBJ2-3,CASSLTPTQGTQYF
TRBV19,TRBJ1-5,CASSFPLGGGIGNQPQHF
TRBV18,TRBJ2-7,CASSPTGPGLAGDKNEQYF
TRBV5-6,TRBJ2-3,CASSSAPTGTVDTQYF
TRBV3-1/TRBV3-2,TRBJ2-3,CASRSLAGNTDTQYF
TRBV28,TRBJ1-2,CASSPDGGYGYTF
TRBV2,TRBJ1-2,CASSQTGIANYGYTF
TRBV7-9,TRBJ2-4,CASSLAAGTKNIQYF
TRBV28,TRBJ1-2,CASSLKGRNYGYTF
TRBV15,TRBJ2-7,CATSRGTGLSYEQYF
TRBV7-8,TRBJ1-5,CASSLESNRGNQPQHF
TRBV3-1/TRBV3-2,TRBJ1-1,CASSQGAGVGEAFF
TRBV6-2/TRBV6-3,TRBJ2-1,CASSYGTPAYNEQFF
TRBV27,TRBJ1-4,CASSSAPGQGEKLFF
TRBV28,TRBJ1-1,CASSPTTPGNEAFF
TRBV27,TRBJ1-1,CASSLSGTGGTEAFF
TRBV18,TRBJ2-2,CASSSRDRGNTGELFF
TRBV28,TRBJ1-2,CASRGQGSLYGYTF
TRBV7-2,TRBJ1-6,CASSVDRAWGSPLHF
TRBV18,TRBJ1-2,CASSFRDRAYGYTF
TRBV12-3/TRBV12-4,TRBJ2-7,CASSPGRGVEQYF
TRBV10-3,TRBJ2-2,CAISGTSGGAGELFF
TRBV7-2,TRBJ1-5,CASSTFASSNQPQHF
TRBV6-2/TRBV6-3,TRBJ2-6,CASSTLRAGANVLTF
TRBV28,TRBJ2-1,CASSLPRTGGYGSEQFF